The 21 T cell receptor beta chains in this list originate from one sample, sequenced in a study of blood T cell repertoires in COVID-19. Using immunoSEQ multiplex PCR, the repertoire was profiled, and TCRdb retains in-frame clones only, with some absent. The table shows over 250,000 clones, with around 79% occurring only once. The sample taken for sequencing was peripheral blood. These receptors were taken from a woman aged 80 or over with acute or convalescent COVID-19.

The chain combines TRBV18 with TRBJ2-2; D may be TRBD1 (5 bases). Trimming removed 4 bases from V and 4 bases from J, with 13 bases in between. This CDR3 contains 15 residues. The germline gives CDR1 KGHSH, CDR2 LQKENI. CDR3 coding DNA: TGTGCCAGCTCACTCAATGACAGATTCACCGGGGAGCTGTTTTTT. It is translated as CASSLNDRFTGELFF.

The CDR3 DNA is TGTGCCAGCACTACACCCTACAGGGGGCGGAACACTGAAGCTTTCTTT. Residues: CASTTPYRGRNTEAFF. The chain combines TRBV5-5 with TRBJ1-1, with TRBD1 matching 9 bases. Germline V gene sequence: CDR1 SGHKS, CDR2 YYEKEE (reference sequence). The CDR3 consists of 16 residues. With 6 bases clipped from V and 1 base from J, the junction kept 10 bases outside the gene matches. Looking up the rest from reference TRBV5-5 and TRBJ1-1 gives the full variable domain: DAGVTQSPTHLIKTRGQQVTLRCSPISGHKSVSWYQQVLGQGPQFIFQYYEKEERGRGNFPDRFSARQFPNYSSELNVNALLLGDSALYLCASTTPYRGRNTEAFFGQGTRLTVV.

This chain uses TRBV4-1 with TRBJ2-7, with 9 bases lining up with TRBD1. V was clipped by 4 bases and J by 4 bases; unmatched bases: 11. Germline V gene data show CDR1 as MGHRA and CDR2 as YSYEKL. This CDR3 is 16 amino acids long. CDR3 in DNA: TGCGCCAGCAGCCGGGGACAGGGCTCTCCGGATTACGAGCAGTACTTC. It translates to CASSRGQGSPDYEQYF.

V and J are TRBV28 and TRBJ1-6; tentative D call: TRBD1 (5 bases). Trimming took off 6 bases at V and 9 bases at J, with 24 bases between the two ends. CDR1 MDHEN and CDR2 SYDVKM come from the germline V gene. This CDR3 region has 17 residues. The CDR3 here is CASSAPPIGVRGSPLHF. The CDR3 DNA reads as TGTGCCAGCAGCGCTCCGCCCATAGGGGTGCGGGGTTCACCCCTCCACTTT.

The J gene is TRBJ2-1, the V gene TRBV27; 12 bases line up with TRBD2. The CDR3 has 16 amino acids. V shed 8 bases, J shed 9 bases, and the junction held 14 bases outside the gene matches. Germline lookup yields CDR1 MNHEY and CDR2 SMNVEV (reference sequence). The CDR3, as DNA: TGTGCCAGCCGTCGGGCTAGCGGGAGGGCCTCCACTGAGCAGTTCTTC. Protein sequence: CASRRASGRASTEQFF.

This clone was observed a few times. The gene calls are TRBV6-6 and TRBJ1-3; no clear D. The CDR3 extends over 13 amino acids. CDR1 and CDR2 (germline): MNHNY, SVGAGI (reference sequence). V lost 0 bases and J 6 bases, leaving 6 bases between the germline ends. Here the CDR3 reads CASSYSVANTIYF. The CDR3 DNA reads as TGTGCCAGCAGTTACTCGGTGGCAAACACCATATATTTT.

The chain combines TRBV7-9 with TRBJ2-2; weak D call: TRBD1 (6 bases). V was cut by 8 bases and J by 9 bases, with 19 bases left in between. The CDR3 runs to 14 residues. Per the germline V gene, CDR1 is SEHNR and CDR2 is FQNEAQ (reference sequence). The CDR3 DNA reads TGTGCCAGCCTCAGGGGAGAATTCATCAGGGAGCTGTTTTTT. Protein sequence: CASLRGEFIRELFF. The full variable domain, its missing parts supplied by reference TRBV7-9 and TRBJ2-2, is DTGVSQNPRHKITKRGQNVTFRCDPISEHNRLYWYRQTLGQGPEFLTYFQNEAQLEKSRLLSDRFSAERPKGSFSTLEIQRTEQGDSAMYLCASLRGEFIRELFFGEGSRLTVL.

This clone showed up just a few times. CDR3 sequence reads: CASSDLGTGARNQPQHF. The DNA for the CDR3 is TGCGCCAGCAGTGACCTTGGGACAGGGGCTCGTAATCAGCCCCAGCATTTT. The V gene is TRBV10-2, the J gene TRBJ1-5; 10 positions agree with TRBD1. The CDR3 length is 17 residues. CDR1 is WSHSY and CDR2 is SAAADI in the germline V gene. Losses at the gene ends were 3 bases for V and 4 bases for J; bases not matched to a gene: 9.

This clone was seen more than once but under ten times. The rearrangement uses TRBV5-3 and TRBJ1-6; D is unresolved. TRBV5-3 is recorded as an ORF, its role being uncertain. V was cut by 4 bases and J by 6 bases, with 14 bases left in between. The CDR3 covers 15 residues. Here the CDR3 reads CARSQLLRLNSPLHF. The CDR3 bases are TGTGCCAGAAGCCAACTCCTGCGTCTTAATTCACCCCTCCACTTT.

This chain links TRBV7-3 with TRBJ2-5; 8 nucleotides align to TRBD2. CDR1 SGHTA and CDR2 FQGTGA come from the germline V gene. This CDR3 is built from 15 residues. Unmatched junction bases numbered 5, after V lost 1 base and J lost 4 bases. CDR3 nucleotide sequence: TGTGCCAGCAGCTTAAACGGGGGGGCCGGAGAGACCCAGTACTTC. As protein: CASSLNGGAGETQYF.

The V call is TRBV14, the J call TRBJ1-1; D may be TRBD1 (5 bases). The CDR3 contains 15 residues. V lost 0 bases and J lost 1, with 9 bases in between. Per the germline V gene, CDR1 is SGHDN and CDR2 is FVKESK. The CDR3 nucleotides are TGTGCCAGCAGCCAAGATGCCAGGGCGAACACTGAAGCTTTCTTT. This gives the protein CASSQDARANTEAFF.

V gene TRBV9 combines with J gene TRBJ2-5; 8 nucleotides match TRBD2. Losses at the gene ends were 0 bases for V and 9 bases for J; bases not matched to a gene: 4. Germline values: CDR1 SGDLS, CDR2 YYNGEE. This CDR3 spans 13 amino acids. CDR3 sequence (DNA): TGTGCCAGCAGCGTAGCGGGGGGGCGGGCCCAGTACTTC. Residues: CASSVAGGRAQYF.

This chain uses TRBV5-1 with TRBJ1-5; D is perhaps TRBD1 (5 bases). V was trimmed by 2 bases and J by 2 bases, leaving 11 bases between them. The CDR3 totals 15 residues. CDR1 SGHRS and CDR2 YFSETQ come from the germline V gene. CDR3 bases: TGCGCCAGCAGCTTACGGGGACTACGCAATCAGCCCCAGCATTTT. This translates into CASSLRGLRNQPQHF. The whole variable domain, filled in from reference TRBV5-1 and TRBJ1-5, reads KAGVTQTPRYLIKTRGQQVTLSCSPISGHRSVSWYQQTPGQGLQFLFEYFSETQRNKGNFPGRFSGRQFSNSRSEMNVSTLELGDSALYLCASSLRGLRNQPQHFGDGTRLSIL.

As to this clone: Other DNA sequences in this specimen translate into the identical CDR3. The chain combines TRBV5-1 with TRBJ1-1; 8 bases line up with TRBD1. The CDR3 spans 14 residues. Trimming removed 3 bases from V and 2 bases from J; junction bases left unmatched: 3. Germline values: CDR1 SGHRS, CDR2 YFSETQ. CDR3 protein: CASSSQGGNTEAFF. The CDR3, as DNA: TGCGCCAGCAGCTCACAGGGGGGAAACACTGAAGCTTTCTTT.

The chain couples TRBV20-1 to TRBJ2-1, with 9 bases aligning to TRBD2. This CDR3 is 16 amino acids long. Trimming at V came to 3 bases and at J to 4 bases, leaving 10 bases not matched to a gene. Germline values: CDR1 DFQATT, CDR2 SNEGSKA (reference sequence). CDR3 DNA: TGCAGTGCTAGTCTACCGCGGGGGGGCACTTACAATGAGCAGTTCTTC. The encoded protein is CSASLPRGGTYNEQFF.

In this sample, this clone turned up a few times. V and J are TRBV6-5 and TRBJ2-6; no clear D gene. Trimming left V 6 bases short and J 0 bases short, with 6 bases between. Germline-derived CDR1 and CDR2 are MNHEY and SVGAGI. The length of the CDR3 is 14 residues. CDR3 sequence (DNA): TGTGCCAGCAGCGAGATCTCTGGGGCCAACGTCCTGACTTTC. The encoded protein is CASSEISGANVLTF.

As regards this clone: Germline is not matched at one junction end, which may reflect a read error. The chain recombines TRBV5-1 with TRBJ2-1; the match to TRBD2 covers 15 bases. Germline V lookup: CDR1 SGHRS, CDR2 YFSETQ. The CDR3 runs 16 residues. The CDR3 nucleotides are TGCGCCAGCAGCCGGACTAGCGGGGGGGCTTACAATGAACAGTTCTTC. This sequence encodes CASSRTSGGAYNEQFF.

The J gene is TRBJ1-1, the V gene TRBV5-5; D may be TRBD1 (6 bases). Deletions cut 1 base from V and 4 bases from J, with 11 bases between. Per germline, CDR1 SGHKS and CDR2 YYEKEE (reference sequence). The CDR3 has 14 amino acids. The CDR3 is CASSLSAGATEAFF. For the CDR3, the DNA is TGTGCCAGCAGCTTGTCCGCGGGGGCCACTGAAGCTTTCTTT. Variable domain in full (rest from reference TRBV5-5 and TRBJ1-1): DAGVTQSPTHLIKTRGQQVTLRCSPISGHKSVSWYQQVLGQGPQFIFQYYEKEERGRGNFPDRFSARQFPNYSSELNVNALLLGDSALYLCASSLSAGATEAFFGQGTRLTVV.

The chain combines TRBV19 with TRBJ2-5, with 7 bases identical to TRBD1. This CDR3 is 13 amino acids long. Germline V gene lookup returns CDR1 LNHDA and CDR2 SQIVND (reference sequence). The V segment lost 7 bases and the J segment 3 bases; nucleotides outside the gene matches: 5. The DNA of the CDR3 is TGTGCCAGTATCGACAGGGACAAAGAGACCCAGTACTTC. Protein sequence: CASIDRDKETQYF.

The sample holds a few counts of this clone. This chain uses TRBV10-3 with TRBJ2-7, with TRBD2 identical over 8 bases. CDR1 is ENHRY and CDR2 is SYGVKD in the germline V gene. V shed 2 bases, J shed 11 bases, and the junction held 2 bases outside the gene matches. This CDR3 is built from 11 residues. CDR3 loop: CAISEGTSEYF. The CDR3 bases are TGTGCCATCAGTGAGGGGACTAGTGAGTACTTC.

V is TRBV7-9 and J is TRBJ2-1, with a weak D call TRBD1 (5 bases). The CDR3 consists of 14 residues. V gave up 4 bases and J gave up 8 bases, with 15 bases separating them. Germline-derived CDR1 and CDR2 are SEHNR and FQNEAQ (reference sequence). DNA of the CDR3: TGTGCCAGCAGCTGGGGCGAGAAATGGTATGAGCAGTTCTTC. Its protein is CASSWGEKWYEQFF.